This entry lists 11 T cell receptor beta chains sequenced from one sample in a study of cytomegalovirus exposure and HLA in healthy donors. PCR involved 60 Vbeta and 13 Jbeta primers. Clones were read by immunoSEQ multiplex PCR, and TCRdb kept only the in-frame ones, dropping some. The sample has under 150,000 clones; 81% are singletons. Sequencing was done on a sample of PBMCs. These TCRs come from a man younger than 35 in good health and CMV-seronegative.

The chain links TRBV12-5 to TRBJ2-2, with D possibly being TRBD2 (5 bases). The V and J ends lost 3 bases and 6 bases respectively, with 8 bases between them. Germline V gene sequence: CDR1 LGHNT, CDR2 FRNRAP. This CDR3 comprises 13 residues. CDR3 sequence (DNA): TGTGCTAGTGGTTTACGGGAAGCCGGGGAGCTGTTTTTT. Its protein is CASGLREAGELFF. The whole variable domain, remainder taken from reference TRBV12-5 and TRBJ2-2, is DARVTQTPRHKVTEMGQEVTMRCQPILGHNTVFWYRQTMMQGLELLAYFRNRAPLDDSGMPKDRFSAEMPDATLATLKIQPSEPRDSAVYFCASGLREAGELFFGEGSRLTVL.

V gene TRBV6-1 combines with J gene TRBJ1-3, with D uncertain. Looked up from germline, CDR1 is MNHNS and CDR2 is SASEGT. Between the trimmed V and J ends, which lost 8 bases and 3 bases, there was a span of 11 bases. This CDR3 has 13 amino acids. CDR3 nucleotides: TGTGCCAGCCAGGTTCCCCTTGGAAACACCATATATTTT. This translates into CASQVPLGNTIYF.

This chain links TRBV15 with TRBJ2-1; a weak D match, TRBD2 (6 bases). Germline-derived CDR1 and CDR2 are LNHNV and YYDKDF (reference sequence). V was pared by 0 bases and J by 9 bases, with 12 bases between. The CDR3 consists of 14 residues. CDR3 DNA: TGTGCCACCAGCAGAGATGCGCGGAGGGGTGAGCAGTTCTTC. Translated: CATSRDARRGEQFF.

V gene TRBV5-4 combines with J gene TRBJ1-1; no clear D. V gave up 0 bases and J gave up 1 base, with 10 bases separating them. This CDR3 comprises 15 residues. CDR1 is SGHNT, CDR2 YYREEE, per germline (reference sequence). The CDR3 protein is CASSLDFGENTEAFF. The CDR3 nucleotides are TGTGCCAGCAGCTTGGATTTCGGGGAGAACACTGAAGCTTTCTTT.

The rearrangement joins TRBV6-5 to TRBJ1-2; 7 bases agree with TRBD1. In germline, CDR1 is MNHEY, CDR2 SVGAGI. Trimming at V came to 2 bases and at J to 0 bases, leaving 6 bases not matched to a gene. CDR3 size: 16 residues. Here the CDR3 DNA reads TGTGCCAGCAGTTACGGGGGGACAGAAGCTAACTATGGCTACACCTTC. Amino acid sequence: CASSYGGTEANYGYTF.

V and J are TRBV2 and TRBJ2-6; 10 bases map to TRBD1. CDR1 and CDR2 (germline): SNHLY, FYNNEI. This CDR3 contains 13 residues. With 7 bases clipped from V and 11 bases from J, the junction kept 5 bases outside the gene matches. The CDR3 reads CASKRQGADVLTF. The CDR3 DNA sequence: TGTGCCAGCAAGAGACAGGGGGCGGACGTCCTGACTTTC.

The chain carries TRBV15 and TRBJ1-1, with D perhaps matching TRBD1 (6 bases). Germline CDR1 reads LNHNV; CDR2 reads YYDKDF (reference sequence). CDR3 length: 15 residues. The V gene lost 5 bases and the J gene lost 3 bases, with 16 bases spanning the gap. CDR3 DNA: TGTGCCACCAGCGCACTATATGAGGGGGACACTGAAGCTTTCTTT. This translates into CATSALYEGDTEAFF.

This clone was picked up a small number of times. The rearrangement uses TRBV6-6 and TRBJ2-5; 11 bases fit TRBD2. Judging by the DNA end, TRBJ2-7 fits better; the J call may be wrong. The CDR3 runs 15 residues. Looked up from germline, CDR1 is MNHNY and CDR2 is SVGAGI (reference sequence). CDR3 sequence (DNA): TGTGCCAGCAGTACCCGACTAGCGGGGTCCTACGAGCAGTACTTC. It specifies CASSTRLAGSYEQYF.

V is TRBV5-5 and J is TRBJ1-1; 8 bases align to TRBD1. The trim removed 4 bases at V and 0 bases at J, leaving 8 bases unmatched. The CDR3 is 16 amino acids. CDR1 and CDR2 from the germline V gene are SGHKS and YYEKEE (reference sequence). CDR3 coding DNA: TGTGCCAGCAGCCCCGCCCCGGACAGGGTGAACACTGAAGCTTTCTTT. Residues: CASSPAPDRVNTEAFF.

This chain joins TRBV25-1 and TRBJ1-2; 9 bases fit TRBD1. Trimming cost V 3 bases and J 6 bases; bases outside gene matches: 5. CDR1 MGHDK and CDR2 SYGVNS come from the germline V gene. This CDR3 contains 14 residues. CDR3 sequence: CASSDTGGVHGYTF. CDR3 nucleotide sequence: TGTGCCAGCAGTGATACAGGGGGCGTACATGGCTACACCTTC.

J is TRBJ2-2 and V is TRBV6-1; TRBD1 is a possible D gene (5 bases). The germline V gene encodes CDR1 MNHNS and CDR2 SASEGT. The CDR3 contains 13 residues. V was pared by 5 bases and J by 6 bases, with 10 bases between. The CDR3 nucleotides read TGTGCCAGCAGTCGCAGGGATGCCGGGGAGCTGTTTTTT. It codes for CASSRRDAGELFF.